This TCR beta chain originates from a study of cytomegalovirus exposure and HLA in healthy donors. Study in general: Most donors, about 77% of a few hundred genotyped, fell in the Caucasian-associated ancestry cluster. Broader study findings: With further analysis later on, most CMV-associated TCR beta chains appeared HLA-restricted. Immune exposure data for these donors was limited to CMV serostatus. Analyzed later, association rates of TCRs varied across HLA loci, with DRB1 most and HLA-C fewest.

The CDR3 has 15 amino acids. Trimming removed 2 bases from V and 3 bases from J, with 11 bases in between. The germline V gene encodes CDR1 SGHAT and CDR2 FQNNGV. A multiplex PCR was run with 60 Vbeta primers and 13 Jbeta primers. Assay used: immunoSEQ multiplex PCR; TCRdb lists only in-frame clones, some missing. The table records more than 95,000 clones, over 60% of them present only once. This clone was seen only once. Its antigen is not known. The chain recombines TRBV11-2 with TRBJ1-5; D not certain. The sequence was obtained from a man aged 25-45 years in good health and CMV-seropositive. Sequenced input: PBMCs. CDR3: CASSLRGGPNQPQHF. For the CDR3, the DNA is TGTGCCAGCAGCTTACGAGGTGGTCCCAATCAGCCCCAGCATTTT.